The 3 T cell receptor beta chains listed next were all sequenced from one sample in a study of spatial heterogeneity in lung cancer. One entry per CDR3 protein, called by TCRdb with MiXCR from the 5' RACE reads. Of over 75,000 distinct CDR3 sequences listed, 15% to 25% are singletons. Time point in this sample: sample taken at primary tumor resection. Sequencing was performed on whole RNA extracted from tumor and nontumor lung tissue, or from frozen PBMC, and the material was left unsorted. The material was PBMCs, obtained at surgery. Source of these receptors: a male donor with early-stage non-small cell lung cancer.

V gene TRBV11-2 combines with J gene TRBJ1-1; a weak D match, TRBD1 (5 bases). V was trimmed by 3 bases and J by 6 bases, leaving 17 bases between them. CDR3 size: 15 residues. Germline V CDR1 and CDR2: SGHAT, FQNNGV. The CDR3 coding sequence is TGTGCCAGCAGCTTCAGGGTTTCGTTGGACGCTGAAGCTTTCTTT. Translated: CASSFRVSLDAEAFF. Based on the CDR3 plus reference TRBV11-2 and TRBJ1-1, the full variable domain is EAGVAQSPRYKIIEKRQSVAFWCNPISGHATLYWYQQILGQGPKLLIQFQNNGVVDDSQLPKDRFSAERLKGVDSTLKIQPAKLEDSAVYLCASSFRVSLDAEAFFGQGTRLTVV.

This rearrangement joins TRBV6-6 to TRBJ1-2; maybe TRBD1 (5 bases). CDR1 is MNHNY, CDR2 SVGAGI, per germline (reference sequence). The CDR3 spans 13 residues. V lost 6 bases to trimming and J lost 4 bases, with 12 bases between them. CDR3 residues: CASRSDSLYGYTF. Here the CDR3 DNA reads TGTGCCAGCAGGTCCGACAGCCTCTATGGCTACACCTTC.

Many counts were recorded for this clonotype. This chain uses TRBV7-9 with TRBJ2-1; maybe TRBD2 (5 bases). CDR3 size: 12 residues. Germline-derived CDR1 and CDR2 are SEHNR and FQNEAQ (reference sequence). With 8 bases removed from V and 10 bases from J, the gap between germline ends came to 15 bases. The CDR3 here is CASVKEAFEQFF. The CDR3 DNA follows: TGTGCCAGCGTTAAGGAGGCCTTCGAGCAGTTCTTC.